The 26 T cell receptor beta chains listed next were all sequenced from one sample in a study of early T cells in non-severe SARS-CoV-2 infection (dated by TCRdb to about 2021). Library preparation used 5' RACE. Reads for this sample came from a NextSeq 500. TCRdb reprocessing: public reads trimmed at Q25 with fastp, clones called with MiXCR, in-frame beta chains kept. For every CDR3 protein sequence, its rows merge into one entry that carries the most common genes and DNA. The sample profile shows under 85,000 distinct CDR3 sequences; around 15% of them were found once. 9.5% to 12% of the sample rests with the top ten. Sequencing used whole blood. Source of these receptors: an adult who was a healthcare worker with PCR-confirmed SARS-CoV-2 infection or an uninfected control (not recorded which).

V usage is TRBV3-1 and J usage is TRBJ2-2, with TRBD2 as a possible D gene (5 bases). The CDR3 consists of 18 residues. CDR1 LGHDT and CDR2 YNNKEL come from the germline V gene (reference sequence). The V end lost 3 bases, the J end lost 2 bases, and 19 bases lay between the germline ends. This chain's CDR3 is CASSHQWAASINTGELFF. The CDR3 region has the DNA TGTGCCAGCAGCCACCAATGGGCGGCTAGCATAAACACCGGGGAGCTGTTTTTT.

V is TRBV29-1 and J is TRBJ1-2, with D possibly TRBD1 on 5 matching bases. This CDR3 region has 11 residues. The germline CDR1 and CDR2 sequences are SQVTM and ANQGSEA. The V end was cut by 6 bases, the J end by 1 base, with 6 bases between. CDR3 residues: CSVRDNYGYTF. The CDR3 DNA reads TGCAGCGTCAGGGATAACTATGGCTACACCTTC.

This clonotype has only a few counts. The chain joins TRBV9 to TRBJ1-1; D uncertain. CDR1 and CDR2 from the germline V gene are SGDLS and YYNGEE. The germline V and J ends were trimmed by 4 bases and 4 bases, with 14 bases remaining between them. The CDR3 is made up of 14 amino acids. The CDR3 protein is CASSIRPGGTEAFF. CDR3 DNA: TGTGCCAGCAGCATCCGACCTGGAGGCACTGAAGCTTTCTTT.

V is TRBV6-2 or TRBV6-3 and J is TRBJ2-1, with D tentatively TRBD1 (6 bases). Germline V CDR1 and CDR2: MNHEY, SVGEGT. This CDR3 spans 13 amino acids. Trimming removed 4 bases at V and 3 bases at J, with 7 bases between. CDR3 DNA: TGTGCCAGCAGTTCAGGGGACTACAATGAGCAGTTCTTC. Translation gives CASSSGDYNEQFF.

This clonotype was recorded a few times. The rearrangement uses TRBV14 and TRBJ1-4; D unclear. This CDR3 spans 15 amino acids. Deletions cut 3 bases from V and 8 bases from J, with 16 bases between. Germline V lookup: CDR1 SGHDN, CDR2 FVKESK. CDR3 coding DNA: TGTGCCAGCAGCCAGGATAAGGGTCGAGGGGAAAAACTGTTTTTT. This gives the protein CASSQDKGRGEKLFF.

There are many counts of this clonotype. The V and J genes are TRBV7-9 and TRBJ1-2; D perhaps matches TRBD1 (5 bases). Germline assignment: CDR1 SEHNR and CDR2 FQNEAQ (reference sequence). V gave up 0 bases and J gave up 8 bases, with 22 bases separating them. The CDR3 has 17 residues. CDR3 nucleotide sequence: TGTGCCAGCAGCTTAGCTTTACCCCGGGGCCGTTTCCGGGGCTACACCTTC. Translating it yields CASSLALPRGRFRGYTF.

CDR3: CASSEAFDYEQYF. For the CDR3, the DNA is TGTGCCAGCAGTGAAGCCTTCGACTACGAGCAGTACTTC. The chain joins TRBV6-1 to TRBJ2-7, with no clear D. CDR3 size: 13 residues. The germline CDR1 and CDR2 sequences are MNHNS and SASEGT. V lost 0 bases and J lost 3, with 6 bases in between.

This clonotype came up a few times. The chain joins TRBV6-4 to TRBJ1-2, with D tentatively TRBD1 (5 bases). Deletions cut 3 bases from V and 6 bases from J, with 23 bases between. The length of the CDR3 is 17 residues. CDR1 MRHNA and CDR2 SNTAGT come from the germline V gene. The CDR3 spells CASSESPGGPGLNGYTF. As DNA, the CDR3 is TGTGCCAGCAGTGAAAGTCCCGGAGGCCCAGGGCTGAATGGCTACACCTTC.

This clonotype was found a few times. The rearrangement links TRBV5-8 to TRBJ2-7; D gene ambiguous. CDR1 is SGHTS and CDR2 is YDEGEE in the germline V gene. The V and J ends lost 2 bases and 9 bases respectively, with 12 bases between them. This CDR3 spans 12 amino acids. The CDR3 sequence: CASSLISTGQYF. As DNA, the CDR3 is TGTGCCAGCAGCTTAATCTCTACGGGGCAGTACTTC. The variable domain in full, completed from reference TRBV5-8 and TRBJ2-7, reads EAGVTQSPTHLIKTRGQQATLRCSPISGHTSVYWYQQALGLGLQFLLWYDEGEERNRGNFPPRFSGRQFPNYSSELNVNALELEDSALYLCASSLISTGQYFGPGTRLTVT.

The J gene is TRBJ2-2, the V gene TRBV7-6; the match to TRBD1 covers 12 bases. V gave up 5 bases and J gave up 7 bases; unmatched junction bases: 5. The CDR3 is 15 amino acids. The germline V gene encodes CDR1 SGHVS and CDR2 FNYEAQ. The CDR3 DNA is TGTGCCAGCAGCCGGGACAGGGGGCTTTACGGGGAGCTGTTTTTT. Translating gives CASSRDRGLYGELFF.

This clonotype has a handful of counts. The rearrangement joins TRBV3-1 to TRBJ2-7, with D perhaps TRBD1 (5 bases). CDR1 LGHDT and CDR2 YNNKEL come from the germline V gene (reference sequence). V shed 6 bases and J shed 7 bases, with 10 bases lying between them. The CDR3 runs to 11 residues. The CDR3 sequence: CASSPGSEQYF. CDR3 nucleotides: TGTGCCAGCAGTCCAGGGTCGGAGCAGTACTTC.

The chain links TRBV19 to TRBJ2-2, with D possibly matching TRBD2 (5 bases). The CDR3 loop spans 13 amino acids. Germline-derived CDR1 and CDR2 are LNHDA and SQIVND (reference sequence). The germline V and J ends were trimmed by 5 bases and 9 bases, with 13 bases remaining between them. CDR3 coding DNA: TGTGCCAGTAGTCCCACTTGGGAGTGGGAGCTGTTTTTT. It yields the protein CASSPTWEWELFF.

The chain uses TRBV6-1 and TRBJ1-4, with D possibly being TRBD1 (5 bases). CDR1 is MNHNS and CDR2 is SASEGT in the germline V gene. This CDR3 contains 14 residues. Trimming removed 3 bases at V and 3 bases at J, with 8 bases between. The CDR3 DNA is TGTGCCAGCAGTGAGGGGCGAGCTAATGAAAAACTGTTTTTT. Encoded protein: CASSEGRANEKLFF.

The chain recombines TRBV5-4 with TRBJ2-2, with 7 bases that match TRBD1. After removal of 6 bases from V and 6 bases from J, the junction contained 14 bases not matched to a gene. The CDR3 has 16 amino acids. The germline CDR1 and CDR2 sequences are SGHNT and YYREEE (reference sequence). The CDR3 sequence is CASTVQGLSFPGELFF. The CDR3 bases are TGTGCCAGCACCGTACAGGGGTTAAGTTTCCCCGGGGAGCTGTTTTTT.

This clonotype came up a few times. This chain uses TRBV29-1 with TRBJ1-4; D is undetermined. Germline V CDR1 and CDR2: SQVTM, ANQGSEA. The CDR3 loop spans 12 amino acids. Trimming pared 7 bases from V and 4 bases from J, leaving 10 bases between. As DNA, the CDR3 is TGCAGCGCGGAGACCCGTAATGAAAAACTGTTTTTT. It yields the protein CSAETRNEKLFF.

This clonotype was counted at least ten times. This rearrangement joins TRBV20-1 to TRBJ1-5, with TRBD1 matching over 10 bases. The V and J ends lost 7 bases and 5 bases, in that order; junction bases with no gene match: 5. In germline, CDR1 is DFQATT, CDR2 SNEGSKA (reference sequence). CDR3 length: 13 amino acids. CDR3 sequence (DNA): TGCAGTGTCGGACAGGGGGTCGATCAGCCCCAGCATTTT. Translating it yields CSVGQGVDQPQHF.

The V call is TRBV20-1, the J call TRBJ2-5, with a possible D match to TRBD1 (6 bases). Germline-derived CDR1 and CDR2 are DFQATT and SNEGSKA (reference sequence). CDR3 size: 15 residues. The V and J ends lost 6 bases and 4 bases respectively, with 21 bases between them. CDR3 residues: CSAYTPGETRETQYF. In DNA form, the CDR3 reads TGCAGTGCGTATACCCCAGGGGAAACGCGAGAGACCCAGTACTTC.

Relative to its sample, this clonotype is medium-sized (0.01 to 0.1%). V is TRBV7-6 and J is TRBJ2-7; D remains unclear. CDR3 length: 12 residues. V lost 5 bases, J lost 4 bases, and 9 bases lay in between. CDR1 SGHVS and CDR2 FNYEAQ come from the germline V gene. CDR3 in DNA: TGTGCCAGCAGCGACGACATTTACGAGCAGTACTTC. This encodes CASSDDIYEQYF. The variable domain in full, completed from reference TRBV7-6 and TRBJ2-7, reads GAGVSQSPRYKVTKRGQDVALRCDPISGHVSLYWYRQALGQGPEFLTYFNYEAQQDKSGLPNDRFSAERPEGSISTLTIQRTEQRDSAMYRCASSDDIYEQYFGPGTRLTVT.

This clonotype has at least ten counts. The rearrangement links TRBV4-1 to TRBJ2-3; a possible D gene is TRBD1 (5 bases). This CDR3 spans 15 amino acids. Per the germline V gene, CDR1 is MGHRA and CDR2 is YSYEKL. V lost 1 base and J 0 bases, leaving 8 bases between the germline ends. CDR3 nucleotide sequence: TGCGCCAGCAGCCAAGTAGGGGCAAGCACAGATACGCAGTATTTT. This sequence encodes CASSQVGASTDTQYF.

The chain joins TRBV28 to TRBJ2-7, with D possibly TRBD2 on 6 matching bases. The CDR3 consists of 13 residues. Germline V gene lookup returns CDR1 MDHEN and CDR2 SYDVKM. The germline V and J ends were trimmed by 6 bases and 2 bases, with 11 bases remaining between them. This chain's CDR3 is CASRMGGPYEQYF. The CDR3 DNA reads TGTGCCAGCAGAATGGGGGGACCCTACGAGCAGTACTTC.

The chain carries TRBV28 and TRBJ1-1; 7 bases line up with TRBD1. Germline V gene lookup returns CDR1 MDHEN and CDR2 SYDVKM. The CDR3 loop spans 14 amino acids. Germline trimming cut 3 bases from V and 2 bases from J; bases unmatched to any gene: 3. CDR3 protein: CASSLTGLNTEAFF. For the CDR3, the DNA is TGTGCCAGCAGTTTGACAGGGCTAAACACTGAAGCTTTCTTT. Based on the CDR3 plus reference TRBV28 and TRBJ1-1, the full variable domain is DVKVTQSSRYLVKRTGEKVFLECVQDMDHENMFWYRQDPGLGLRLIYFSYDVKMKEKGDIPEGYSVSREKKERFSLILESASTNQTSMYLCASSLTGLNTEAFFGQGTRLTVV.

The CDR3 nucleotides read TGTGCCAGCAAGCGAGGCGGGGGAGCACTGAACACCGGGGAGCTGTTTTTT. Residues: CASKRGGGALNTGELFF. This chain links TRBV6-5 with TRBJ2-2; 7 bases line up with TRBD2. Germline values: CDR1 MNHEY, CDR2 SVGAGI. This CDR3 is built from 17 residues. V lost 7 bases to trimming and J lost 1 base; unmatched junction nucleotides: 12.

This clonotype has only a few counts. This chain links TRBV11-2 with TRBJ2-4; D may be TRBD2 (5 bases). This CDR3 spans 15 amino acids. Trimming removed 5 bases from V and 7 bases from J, with 18 bases in between. From germline, CDR1 is SGHAT and CDR2 FQNNGV. CDR3 region: CASSPMTRGRNIQYF. The CDR3 nucleotides are TGTGCCAGCAGCCCGATGACCCGAGGGCGGAACATTCAGTACTTC.

This clonotype was detected only a few times. The V gene is TRBV20-1, the J gene TRBJ2-1; D may be TRBD1 (6 bases). Germline-derived CDR1 and CDR2 are DFQATT and SNEGSKA (reference sequence). There are 12 residues in the CDR3. V was cut by 6 bases and J by 5 bases, with 11 bases left in between. The CDR3 protein is CSARDMNNEQFF. CDR3 in DNA: TGCAGTGCCCGGGACATGAACAATGAGCAGTTCTTC.

This clonotype was recorded many times. This sequence joins TRBV10-2 and TRBJ1-1; no definite D call. The CDR3 runs 13 residues. CDR1 and CDR2 (germline): WSHSY, SAAADI. V was pared by 6 bases and J by 2 bases, with 10 bases between. The CDR3: CASSPGLNTEAFF. The CDR3 DNA sequence: TGCGCCAGCAGCCCCGGTTTAAACACTGAAGCTTTCTTT.

This clonotype was counted a few times. The chain couples TRBV5-1 to TRBJ2-7, with 7 bases fitting TRBD1. The V gene's germline CDR1 is SGHRS and CDR2 YFSETQ. The CDR3 has 14 amino acids. V lost 4 bases and J lost 3; bases outside the gene matches: 7. The CDR3 sequence is CASSPARQGYEQYF. The CDR3 coding sequence is TGCGCCAGCAGCCCGGCGAGACAGGGCTACGAGCAGTACTTC.